The 6 T cell receptor beta chains given below trace back to one sample, sequenced in a study of shared clonotypes between healthy human individuals. Profiled with immunoSEQ multiplex PCR; TCRdb holds only in-frame clones, not every one. The sample carries approximately 470,000 clones, almost 80% recorded once. Material: PBMCs. These receptors all come from a woman aged 40 to 50 in good health. Some clones in this sample may be carry-over from other donors' samples.

V usage is TRBV4-2 and J usage is TRBJ1-1; perhaps TRBD1 as D (5 bases). CDR1 and CDR2 from the germline V gene are LGHNA and YNFKEQ. This CDR3 is built from 15 residues. The V and J ends lost 4 bases and 0 bases respectively, with 12 bases between them. This CDR3 reads CASSPRQSMNTEAFF. The CDR3 DNA sequence: TGTGCCAGCAGCCCCCGACAGTCCATGAACACTGAAGCTTTCTTT.

This sequence joins TRBV7-3 and TRBJ1-1; no clear D. This CDR3 contains 16 residues. V dropped 2 bases and J dropped 2 bases, with 15 bases sitting between them. Germline V gene sequence: CDR1 SGHTA, CDR2 FQGTGA. The CDR3 region has the DNA TGTGCCAGCAGCTTAGTGGCCAGCCATCTCAACACTGAAGCTTTCTTT. Translating it yields CASSLVASHLNTEAFF.

The J gene is TRBJ2-3, the V gene TRBV18, with D maybe TRBD2 (5 bases). The V end was cut by 0 bases, the J end by 1 base, with 11 bases between. Per germline, CDR1 KGHSH and CDR2 LQKENI. The CDR3 covers 16 residues. CDR3 DNA: TGTGCCAGCTCACCACCGCTGGGAGAGGGCACAGATACGCAGTATTTT. This codes for CASSPPLGEGTDTQYF.

With respect to this clone: One end of the junction fails to match germline, which may point to a read error. Different DNA sequences within this sample yield the same CDR3. The CDR3 DNA reads TGCGCCAGTTCAGGGTTATTTACGAAAGAGACCCAGTACTTC. This encodes CASSGLFTKETQYF. The V and J genes are TRBV28 and TRBJ2-5; D is possibly TRBD1 (5 bases). CDR1 is MDHEN and CDR2 is SYDVKM in the germline V gene. This CDR3 is 14 amino acids long.

The chain carries TRBV29-1 and TRBJ2-7, with D possibly matching TRBD2 (5 bases). V dropped 1 base and J dropped 0 bases, with 13 bases sitting between them. The CDR3 consists of 15 residues. Germline V CDR1 and CDR2: SQVTM, ANQGSEA. This CDR3 is CSVEARGEDSYEQYF. DNA for the CDR3: TGCAGCGTTGAAGCACGGGGTGAGGACTCCTACGAGCAGTACTTC.

This clone appeared a few times. The rearrangement links TRBV7-6 to TRBJ2-2; 12 bases fit TRBD2. V trimming: 1 base; J trimming: 2 bases; junction bases outside the gene matches: 2. The CDR3 has 17 amino acids. Germline V lookup: CDR1 SGHVS, CDR2 FNYEAQ. In nucleotides, the CDR3 is TGTGCCAGCAGCTTAGGACTAGCGGGAGATAACACCGGGGAGCTGTTTTTT. The encoded protein is CASSLGLAGDNTGELFF.